This T cell receptor (beta chain) was identified in a study of cytotoxic CD8 clonotypes in ibrutinib-treated CLL. Study-level information: The average sample held around 280,000 productive templates and 87,000 or so productive rearrangements.

For this clone: Its specificity is not known.

The CDR3 is 15 residues long. V was clipped by 5 bases and J by 6 bases; unmatched bases: 7. In germline, CDR1 is SGHTA, CDR2 FQGTGA. General study points: Starting clonality was above that of age-matched healthy donors and tracked circulating CD8+ T-cell counts.

Assay used: immunoSEQ multiplex PCR; TCRdb lists only in-frame clones, some missing. The profile covers around 200,000 clones, with roughly 65% appearing a single time and approximately 6.3% taken by the ten largest. This chain uses TRBV7-3 with TRBJ2-3, with 11 positions matching TRBD2. This TCR was recovered from a human donor with chronic lymphocytic leukemia. Sequences were derived from PBMCs, sampled after 12 months of ibrutinib treatment. CDR3 amino acids: CASSLSGGAGDTQYF. The CDR3 DNA reads as TGTGCCAGCAGCCTTAGCGGGGGGGCAGGCGATACGCAGTATTTT.